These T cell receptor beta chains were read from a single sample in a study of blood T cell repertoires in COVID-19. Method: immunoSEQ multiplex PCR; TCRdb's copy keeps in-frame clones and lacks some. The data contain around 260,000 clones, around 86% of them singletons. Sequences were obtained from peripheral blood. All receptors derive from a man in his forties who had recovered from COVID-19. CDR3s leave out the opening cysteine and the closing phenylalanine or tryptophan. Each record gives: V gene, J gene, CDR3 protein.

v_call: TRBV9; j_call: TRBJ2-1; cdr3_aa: ASSVGTKGYNEQF
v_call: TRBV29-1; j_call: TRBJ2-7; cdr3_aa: SVGSGNEQY
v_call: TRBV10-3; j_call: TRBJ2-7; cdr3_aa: AISAVLRTGHYEQY
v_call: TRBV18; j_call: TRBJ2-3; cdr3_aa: ASSPLLGLPGTDTQY
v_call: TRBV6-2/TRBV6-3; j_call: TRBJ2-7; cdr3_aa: ASSLTGGARSSSYEQY
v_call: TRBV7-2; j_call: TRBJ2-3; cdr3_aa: ASSLRQGSTDTQY
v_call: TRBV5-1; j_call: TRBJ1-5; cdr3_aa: ASSLAGPNQPQH
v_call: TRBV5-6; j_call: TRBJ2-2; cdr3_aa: ASSLGGNTGELF
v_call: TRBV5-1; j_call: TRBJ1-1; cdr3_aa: ASSLYIGREAF
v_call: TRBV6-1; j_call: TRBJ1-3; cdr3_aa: ASSELSGGAGNTIY
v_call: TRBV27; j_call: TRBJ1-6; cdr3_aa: ASSWSRINNSPLH
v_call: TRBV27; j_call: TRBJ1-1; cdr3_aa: ASSYGTGTLNTEAF
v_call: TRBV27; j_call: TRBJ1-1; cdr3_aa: ASSQGGRDTEAF
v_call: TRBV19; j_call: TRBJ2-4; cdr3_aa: ASSPWTGRLAKNIQY
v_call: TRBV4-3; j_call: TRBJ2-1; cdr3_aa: ASSQDVGGSSYNEQF
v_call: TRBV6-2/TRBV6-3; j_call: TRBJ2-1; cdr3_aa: ASSRLAGNYNEQF
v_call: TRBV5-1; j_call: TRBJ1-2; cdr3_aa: ASSPPGINGYT
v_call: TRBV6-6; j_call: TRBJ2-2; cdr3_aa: ASSREGGRGTGELF
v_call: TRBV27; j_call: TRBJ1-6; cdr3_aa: ASSLYSGQYNSPLH
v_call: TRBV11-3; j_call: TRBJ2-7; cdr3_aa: ATTGEQY
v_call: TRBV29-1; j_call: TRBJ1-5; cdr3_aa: SVQGFNQPQH
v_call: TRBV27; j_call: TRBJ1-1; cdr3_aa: ASNPWGLGLPNTEAF
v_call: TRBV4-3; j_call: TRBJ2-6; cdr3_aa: ASSQDLGGGAGANVLT
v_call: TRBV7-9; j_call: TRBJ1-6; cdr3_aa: ASSLGRQPKNSPLH
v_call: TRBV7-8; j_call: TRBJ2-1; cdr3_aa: ASTTRGGIRNEQF
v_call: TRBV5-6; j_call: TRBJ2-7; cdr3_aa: ASSPAGSYEQY
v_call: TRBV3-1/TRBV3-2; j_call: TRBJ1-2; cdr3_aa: ASSQVSSRADGYT
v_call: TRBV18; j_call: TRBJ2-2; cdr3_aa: ASSPQLFTGPGELF
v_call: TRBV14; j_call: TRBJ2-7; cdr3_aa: ASSVRVRDYEQY
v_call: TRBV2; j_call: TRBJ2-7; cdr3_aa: ASYRDTYEQY
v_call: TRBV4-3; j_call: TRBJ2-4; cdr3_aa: ASSQDRSAGRPKNIQY
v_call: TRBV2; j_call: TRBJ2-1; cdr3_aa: ASSPDRDSYNEQF
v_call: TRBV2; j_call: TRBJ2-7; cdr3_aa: ASSAGSEQY
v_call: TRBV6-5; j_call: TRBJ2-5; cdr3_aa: ASSYGGSQETQY
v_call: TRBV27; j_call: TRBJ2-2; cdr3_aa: ASSLAGPTGELF
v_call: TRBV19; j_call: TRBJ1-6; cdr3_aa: ASTPGTYNSPLH